This T cell receptor (beta chain) was identified during a study of blood T cells in healthy people across ages. This clonotype was detected a few times. Its antigen is still unknown. The ends lost 4 bases at V and 3 bases at J; junction bases unmatched: 9. Germline V CDR1 and CDR2: SGDLS, YYNGEE. This CDR3 comprises 16 residues. General study results and limits: Among T cells, TCR beta diversity per million cells dropped roughly linearly as age rose.

Sample-barcoded 5' priming and a J-beta primer mix drove a second PCR of about 7 to 12 cycles. MiXCR, applied by TCRdb to the 5' RACE reads, yields one record per CDR3 protein. The sample comprises about 760,000 distinct CDR3 sequences, 25% of which are singletons, and more than 8.5% rests with the top ten. Separately, the same data were catalogued under a study of T cells of mothers and their children. That report notes: Donation involved three healthy Caucasian mothers and the six children that they had. Relative to unrelated pairs, biologically related mother-child dyads exhibited marginally greater, non-significant overlap.

The sequenced sample was blood. The receptor comes from a boy aged 5-17 years in good health. The V and J genes are TRBV9 and TRBJ2-7, with 11 bases that match TRBD2. The CDR3 DNA follows: TGTGCCAGCAGCCCACCCGGGACTAGCGGCCACTACGAGCAGTACTTC. As protein: CASSPPGTSGHYEQYF.